This TCR beta chain was retrieved from a study of T cell repertoires in cytomegalovirus infection. About the study: It was the public TCR beta signatures that indicated both CMV infection and matching HLA type. Study conclusions and caveats: CMV carriers having the relevant HLA were flagged by cumulative public TCR beta family frequency. The ex vivo response was dominated by HLA-C-restricted CMV-specific TCR beta clonotypes.

TCRdb re-called the reads with MiXCR, one entry per CDR3 protein. The table records around 70,000 distinct CDR3 sequences, about 4.2% of them present only once. This clonotype was counted many times. Antigen specificity is unknown. This clonotype was sampled from a human donor in good health (CMV status not recorded). Some clones in this sample may be carry-over from other donors' samples. Sample: PBMCs.

The CDR3 loop reads CASSITGSNQPQHF. The CDR3 bases are TGTGCCAGTAGTATAACAGGGAGCAATCAGCCCCAGCATTTT. The chain has TRBV19 and TRBJ1-5; D possibly corresponds to TRBD1 (6 bases). The V end was cut by 2 bases, the J end by 1 base, with 6 bases between. This CDR3 region has 14 residues. Germline CDR1 and CDR2: LNHDA and SQIVND (reference sequence).